The clone carrying this T cell receptor beta chain was observed a handful of times. What it recognizes is unknown. The sample comes from a study of shared clonotypes between healthy human individuals. General study results and limits: Large depth notwithstanding, sorted-subset sequencing proved incomplete by rarefaction.

Terminally differentiated effector memory CD45RA+ cells were excluded by CCR7 positive selection of CD45RO-negative cells. Within Nashville, Tennessee resided all donors, each a Caucasian adult. Germline values: CDR1 WSHSY, CDR2 SAAADI. The trim removed 4 bases at V and 2 bases at J, leaving 2 bases unmatched. This CDR3 contains 13 residues. In the study's own analysis: Junction-only immunoSEQ sequences carried no quality scores, so filtering differed. Method: immunoSEQ multiplex PCR; TCRdb's copy keeps in-frame clones and lacks some. The V and J calls and the clone size are those of that table, but D and trimming were determined from the DNA. The data contain roughly 650,000 clones, roughly 96% of them singletons.

This TCR was recovered from a woman aged 25 to 45 in good health. This rearrangement joins TRBV10-2 to TRBJ2-7, with 7 bases matching TRBD1. Material for sequencing was naive CD8+ T cells sorted from blood. The CDR3 DNA reads TGCGCCAGCAGTGCTGACAGGGCCTACGAGCAGTACTTC. Amino acids: CASSADRAYEQYF.